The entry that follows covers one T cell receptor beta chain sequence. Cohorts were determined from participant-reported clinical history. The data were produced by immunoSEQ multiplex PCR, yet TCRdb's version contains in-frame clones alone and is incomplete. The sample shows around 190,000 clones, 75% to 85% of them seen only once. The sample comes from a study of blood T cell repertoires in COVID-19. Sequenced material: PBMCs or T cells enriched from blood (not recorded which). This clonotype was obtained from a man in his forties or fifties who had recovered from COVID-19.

In nucleotides, the CDR3 is TGTGCCAGCAGTGGGCGGACAGGGGATGGCTACACCTTC. Translated: CASSGRTGDGYTF. The V gene is TRBV6-2 or TRBV6-3, the J gene TRBJ1-2; 9 bases are shared with TRBD1. Germline lookup yields CDR1 MNHEY and CDR2 SVGEGT. V lost 5 bases and J lost 6; bases outside the gene matches: 4. The CDR3 sequence is 13 residues long.